This TCR beta chain was captured by sequencing in a study of blood T cell repertoires in COVID-19 (dated by TCRdb to the early 2020s). Notes on the research overall: The collaborator samples originated in the United States, Italy and Spain and spanned the acute and convalescent phases of COVID-19. A de-identified subject ID, COVID-19 status, age in years and sex were almost always included in the sample metadata. The prospective study material was composed of cDNA or gDNA derived from T cells, B-cell-depleted T cells, or PBMCs. Deeply sampled blood TCRbeta repertoires from subjects exposed to, actively infected with, or recovered from COVID-19 were included in the dataset. The samples were drawn from the first 160 participants of the ongoing ImmuneRACE study and from some 1,300 subjects provided by 6 global collaborators. Where available, HLA class I and class II types were taken from metadata supplied by the sample provider and were not determined by assay-based typing. The repertoires were released in a freely available public database intended as a resource for research on the immune response to SARS-CoV-2.

The research as a whole found: The quantity of clinical and demographic metadata differed by source and by participant and was supplied without curation.

TCRbeta CDR3 regions were amplified from genomic DNA by means of the immunoSEQ Assay, a bias-controlled multiplex PCR. The study's own analysis went as follows. The number of nucleated cells in each sample was estimated by amplification of reference gene primers within the assay. To quantify the absolute abundance of each unique TCRbeta CDR3 rearrangement, sequence reads were collapsed and filtered. For each sample, productive Simpson clonality was calculated as the square root of Simpson's diversity index across productive rearrangements. Drawn from immuneACCESS, this table holds only the in-frame rearrangements with V and J called that TCRdb kept. Clones are partly lost; checked studies trace under half to an unresolved V gene and leave the rest unexplained. V and J calls and clone size follow that table, whereas D and trimming were derived from the DNA. Recorded for this sample are approximately 150,000 clones; more than 90% of them occurred a single time. The ten largest clones take up 15% to 20% of the sample.

The germline V gene provides CDR1 SGHTA and CDR2 FQGNSA. Trimming accounts for 7 bases at V and 3 bases at J, while the number of junction bases matched to no gene is 11. The CDR3 covers 17 residues, taking in both the cysteine and the phenylalanine. Only the CDR3 DNA is retained, 51 bases long and in frame from the first base. The collaborating institutions used their own protocols to collect whole blood in K2EDTA tubes. For TCRbeta analysis, collaborator samples were shipped as frozen whole blood, as isolated PBMCs, or as DNA extracted from either sample type. Concerning this clone itself: No antigen is known for it. Base qualities are missing; no much larger clone stands one base away.

Sequences were obtained from peripheral blood. The clonotype comes from a man aged 55 to 70 with active or convalescent COVID-19. The chain links TRBV7-2 with TRBJ2-2; 10 nucleotides in the junction match TRBD1. The nucleotide sequence is given as TGTGCCAGCAACGGACCCGGGACAGGGGTGTACACCGGGGAGCTGTTTTTT. Translated, this gives CASNGPGTGVYTGELFF.